The 5 T cell receptor beta chains in this list originate from one sample, sequenced in a study of cytomegalovirus exposure and HLA in healthy donors. Primers included in the PCR were 60 Vbeta and 13 Jbeta primers. The data were produced by immunoSEQ multiplex PCR, yet TCRdb's version contains in-frame clones alone and is incomplete. The sample records 150,000 to 200,000 clones, 75% to 85% being singletons. The sample comprised PBMCs. All receptors derive from a woman aged 30 to 39 in good health and CMV-seropositive.

The rearrangement joins TRBV7-3 to TRBJ2-3; weak D call: TRBD2 (6 bases). The CDR3 has 16 amino acids. Trimming took 0 bases from V and 0 from J, leaving 10 bases between them. Germline assignment: CDR1 SGHTA and CDR2 FQGTGA. The CDR3 bases are TGTGCCAGCAGCTTAACCCCGGGACTCAGCACAGATACGCAGTATTTT. Translation gives CASSLTPGLSTDTQYF.

A few counts support this clone. A read error may produce the germline difference seen at one junction end. This chain links TRBV7-9 with TRBJ2-7, with 12 bases identical to TRBD2. Germline CDR1 SEHNR, CDR2 FQNEAQ (reference sequence). The CDR3 has 17 amino acids. This chain's CDR3 is CSSSHPTTSGGSYEQYF. The CDR3 region has the DNA TGTTCCAGCAGCCACCCCACGACTAGCGGGGGATCCTACGAGCAGTACTTC.

This clone has a single count. The chain employs TRBV18 and TRBJ2-7, with a tentative D call TRBD2 (6 bases). V gave up 0 bases and J gave up 2 bases, with 17 bases separating them. The CDR3 is 17 amino acids. Germline V lookup: CDR1 KGHSH, CDR2 LQKENI. CDR3 sequence: CASSPPSFRGSPYEQYF. The CDR3 DNA follows: TGTGCCAGCTCACCACCGTCGTTTCGGGGGTCTCCCTACGAGCAGTACTTC.

The chain carries TRBV15 and TRBJ2-2; a weak D match, TRBD1 (6 bases). The CDR3 is 16 residues long. Germline CDR1 and CDR2: LNHNV and YYDKDF (reference sequence). Between the trimmed V and J ends, which lost 5 bases and 2 bases, there was a span of 15 bases. The CDR3 region has the DNA TGTGCCACCAGCTCCCGAGGGGGTGAAAACACCGGGGAGCTGTTTTTT. This translates into CATSSRGGENTGELFF. Variable domain in full (rest from reference TRBV15 and TRBJ2-2): DAMVIQNPRYQVTQFGKPVTLSCSQTLNHNVMYWYQQKSSQAPKLLFHYYDKDFNNEADTPDNFQSRRPNTSFCFLDIRSPGLGDTAMYLCATSSRGGENTGELFFGEGSRLTVL.

This chain joins TRBV29-1 and TRBJ2-1; 7 nucleotides agree with TRBD1. From germline, CDR1 is SQVTM and CDR2 ANQGSEA. The CDR3 consists of 15 residues. Germline trimming cut 7 bases from V and 7 bases from J; bases unmatched to any gene: 16. The CDR3: CSALVRGQIINEQFF. Written as DNA, the CDR3 is TGCAGCGCCCTTGTGAGGGGACAGATCATTAATGAGCAGTTCTTC.